A selection of T cell receptor beta chains follows, all from one sample in a study of blood T cell repertoires in COVID-19. Repertoires were generated with immunoSEQ multiplex PCR, while TCRdb's copy carries only in-frame clones and drops some. The sample holds approximately 470,000 clones, about nine tenths seen once. The sequenced material came from PBMCs or T cells enriched from blood (not recorded which). These receptors were obtained from a woman between 18 and 29 years old who had recovered from COVID-19. The CDR3 runs from the conserved cysteine through the conserved F or W. Fields, in order: D gene, V gene, J gene, clone size, CDR3 DNA, CDR3 protein. D genes are given only for firm matches. Rows may omit the clone size; those that give it use once, few, many or a size class.

D: NA; V: TRBV5-4; J: TRBJ2-1; size: NA; DNA: TGTGCCAGCAGCTTGGCGAGTCAGGGTCTGGGGGAGCAGTTCTTC; CDR3: CASSLASQGLGEQFF
D: TRBD1; V: TRBV19; J: TRBJ1-2; size: NA; DNA: TGTGCCAGTAGTTCCCCTGACAGGGGGAACTATGGCTACACCTTC; CDR3: CASSSPDRGNYGYTF
D: NA; V: TRBV3-1/TRBV3-2; J: TRBJ1-1; size: NA; DNA: TGTGCCAGCAGCCAAGACAGGGGCAGTGGTGAAGCTTTCTTT; CDR3: CASSQDRGSGEAFF
D: NA; V: TRBV25-1; J: TRBJ1-1; size: NA; DNA: TGTGCCAGCAGTGAGACAGATCCTGTGAACACTGAAGCTTTCTTT; CDR3: CASSETDPVNTEAFF
D: NA; V: TRBV5-3; J: TRBJ1-1; size: NA; DNA: TGTGCCAGAAGCAGTCAGGGGATGCGGACTGAAGCTTTCTTT; CDR3: CARSSQGMRTEAFF
D: NA; V: TRBV5-1; J: TRBJ1-1; size: NA; DNA: TGCGCCAGCAGCCCGACAGAGAACACTGAAGCTTTCTTT; CDR3: CASSPTENTEAFF
D: NA; V: TRBV14; J: TRBJ1-6; size: NA; DNA: TGTGCCAGCAGCCAAGTGGGCAGCTATAATTCACCCCTCCACTTT; CDR3: CASSQVGSYNSPLHF
D: TRBD1; V: TRBV2; J: TRBJ2-1; size: few; DNA: TGTGCCAGCAGTGACGGACAGGGGTCCGAGCAGTTCTTC; CDR3: CASSDGQGSEQFF
D: NA; V: TRBV25-1; J: TRBJ1-1; size: NA; DNA: TGTGCCAGCAGTGCCTTGGACGGGGGTGAGGAAGCTTTCTTT; CDR3: CASSALDGGEEAFF
D: NA; V: TRBV19; J: TRBJ1-3; size: NA; DNA: TGTGCCGGAGGAGGGCCTGGAAACACCATATATTTT; CDR3: CAGGGPGNTIYF
D: NA; V: TRBV5-1; J: TRBJ1-4; size: few; DNA: TGCGCCAGCAGCTTGAGGGGGACCCTGTCCGGGGTACTGTTTTTT; CDR3: CASSLRGTLSGVLFF
D: TRBD1; V: TRBV10-1; J: TRBJ2-1; size: NA; DNA: TGCGCCAGCAGTGCCCCAGGACGGGACAGGGGGTGGAATGAGCAGTTCTTC; CDR3: CASSAPGRDRGWNEQFF